This TCR beta chain was sequenced for a study of OX40 agonist ivuxolimab in advanced cancers. TCRdb keeps only in-frame clones here, not all; method: immunoSEQ multiplex PCR. In the table there are roughly 100,000 clones, approximately 87% of which are singletons. Between the trimmed V and J ends, which lost 0 bases and 5 bases, there was a span of 13 bases. The CDR3 extends over 16 amino acids. Germline V gene lookup returns CDR1 MGHRA and CDR2 YSYEKL. The receptor was derived from an adult with an advanced solid tumor such as melanoma, head and neck, liver or kidney cancer. Sequences were derived from CD4+ or CD8+ T cells sorted from blood, sampled in a trial of the OX40 agonist ivuxolimab. The V gene is TRBV4-1, the J gene TRBJ2-2; tentatively, D is TRBD1 (6 bases). The CDR3 loop is CASSQDLGGPTGELFF. For the CDR3, the DNA is TGCGCCAGCAGCCAAGATCTAGGGGGACCTACCGGGGAGCTGTTTTTT.